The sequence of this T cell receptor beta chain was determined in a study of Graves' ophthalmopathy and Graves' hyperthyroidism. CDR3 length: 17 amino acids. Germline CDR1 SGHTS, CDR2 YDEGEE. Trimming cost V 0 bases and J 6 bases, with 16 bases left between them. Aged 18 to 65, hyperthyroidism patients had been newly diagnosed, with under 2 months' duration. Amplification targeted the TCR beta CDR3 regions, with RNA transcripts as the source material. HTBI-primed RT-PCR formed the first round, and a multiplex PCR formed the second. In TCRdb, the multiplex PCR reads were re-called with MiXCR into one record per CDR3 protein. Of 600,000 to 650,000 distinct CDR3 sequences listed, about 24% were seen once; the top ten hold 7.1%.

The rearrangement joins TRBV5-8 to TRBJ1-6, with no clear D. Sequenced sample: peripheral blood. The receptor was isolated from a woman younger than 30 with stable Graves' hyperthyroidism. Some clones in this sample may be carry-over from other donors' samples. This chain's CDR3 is CASSLATGPGINSPLHF. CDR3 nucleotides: TGTGCCAGCAGCTTGGCCACTGGACCGGGCATTAATTCACCCCTCCACTTT. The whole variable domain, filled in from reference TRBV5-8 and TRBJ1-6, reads EAGVTQSPTHLIKTRGQQATLRCSPISGHTSVYWYQQALGLGLQFLLWYDEGEERNRGNFPPRFSGRQFPNYSSELNVNALELEDSALYLCASSLATGPGINSPLHFGNGTRLTVT.